The 5 T cell receptor beta chains in this list originate from one sample, sequenced in a study of cytomegalovirus exposure and HLA in healthy donors. With 60 Vbeta and 13 Jbeta primers, the PCR was carried out. Profiled with immunoSEQ multiplex PCR; TCRdb holds only in-frame clones, not every one. Of roughly 120,000 clones in the sample, about 8.6% are singletons; the top ten hold approximately 6%. Sequenced: PBMCs. These receptors all come from a woman aged 40 to 49 in good health and CMV-seropositive.

This clone was counted a few times. This chain joins TRBV4-1 and TRBJ2-5, with a possible D match to TRBD1 (5 bases). The CDR3 consists of 15 residues. The V gene's germline CDR1 is MGHRA and CDR2 YSYEKL. V was cut by 0 bases and J by 4 bases, with 12 bases left in between. DNA for the CDR3: TGCGCCAGCAGCCAAGATCGGACAAGCCCAGAGACCCAGTACTTC. Translated, it gives CASSQDRTSPETQYF.

This clone occurred a few times. This chain uses TRBV11-2 with TRBJ2-2; maybe TRBD1 (5 bases). This CDR3 has 15 residues. Germline CDR1 SGHAT, CDR2 FQNNGV. Trimming cost V 3 bases and J 1 base, with 9 bases left between them. CDR3 sequence (DNA): TGTGCCAGCAGCTTGGGCAGGGTGAACACCGGGGAGCTGTTTTTT. Amino acids: CASSLGRVNTGELFF.

This CDR3 reads CAWSPQGPQPQHF. The CDR3 region has the DNA TGTGCCTGGAGCCCACAGGGGCCTCAGCCCCAGCATTTT. The chain couples TRBV30 to TRBJ1-5; TRBD1 aligns across 7 bases. The germline V gene encodes CDR1 GTSNPN and CDR2 SVGIG (reference sequence). V lost 3 bases to trimming and J lost 6 bases; unmatched junction nucleotides: 5. CDR3 length equals 13 residues.

The table lists this clone with a few counts. V is TRBV28 and J is TRBJ1-2; D call uncertain. V lost 2 bases and J 8 bases, leaving 15 bases between the germline ends. The CDR3 extends over 14 amino acids. CDR1 and CDR2 (germline): MDHEN, SYDVKM. CDR3 nucleotide sequence: TGTGCCAGCAGTTTAGGACCCGCGGACTGGGGCTACACCTTC. Protein: CASSLGPADWGYTF.

J is TRBJ2-4 and V is TRBV5-4, with a weak D call TRBD2 (6 bases). V was pared by 0 bases and J by 3 bases, with 13 bases between. The CDR3 is 16 residues long. Germline lookup yields CDR1 SGHNT and CDR2 YYREEE (reference sequence). CDR3 in amino acids: CASSLGQGGGKNIQYF. CDR3 DNA sequence: TGTGCCAGCAGCTTGGGGCAGGGAGGTGGCAAAAACATTCAGTACTTC.